This TCR beta chain was observed in a study of cytomegalovirus exposure and HLA in healthy donors. Overall study findings and caveats: The productive fraction for most TCR beta V segments was about 87% or about 30% in an earlier analysis. Researchers catalogued 160 or so TCR beta chains as cytomegalovirus-associated. Rarity held for most TCR sequences, but there were some public TCRs that occurred in many donors. Compared with the roughly 670-donor mean, an Asian-associated ancestry cluster reportedly had fewer N-insertions, according to a later analysis.

The V and J ends lost 5 bases and 5 bases respectively, with 18 bases between them. The CDR3 is 15 amino acids. In germline, CDR1 is MNHNY, CDR2 SVGAGI (reference sequence). A word on this clone: Its target is not known.

The PCR employed 60 Vbeta primers together with 13 Jbeta primers. The assay was immunoSEQ multiplex PCR, and TCRdb's table has in-frame clones only and misses some. Across around 64,000 clones, the top ten clones capture 2% to 2.5% of the sample. Sequenced sample: PBMCs. This receptor was identified in a female donor in good health and CMV-seropositive. The chain joins TRBV6-6 to TRBJ1-2; possibly TRBD1 for D (6 bases). CDR3 protein: CASSTDEQGWYGYTF. The CDR3 DNA reads TGTGCCAGCAGTACGGACGAACAGGGTTGGTATGGCTACACCTTC.